Following are 31 T cell receptor beta chains from one sample sequenced in a study of cytomegalovirus exposure and HLA in healthy donors. Both 60 Vbeta primers and 13 Jbeta primers went into the PCR. Assay: immunoSEQ multiplex PCR; the TCRdb copy retains only in-frame clones and omits some. The sample includes 90,000 to 110,000 clones, 78% of them seen just once. Sequences were obtained from PBMCs. These receptor sequences come from a man aged 25-45 years in good health and CMV-seronegative.

J is TRBJ2-7 and V is TRBV10-2; D is possibly TRBD1 (5 bases). This CDR3 has 14 residues. The germline V gene has CDR1 WSHSY and CDR2 SAAADI. V gave up 4 bases and J gave up 2 bases, with 12 bases separating them. CDR3: CASSATDTPYEQYF. As DNA, the CDR3 is TGCGCCAGCAGTGCGACGGACACCCCCTACGAGCAGTACTTC.

The CDR3 loop reads CSVEAGDRGLLGYTF. The CDR3 DNA sequence: TGCAGCGTTGAGGCCGGGGACAGGGGGTTATTGGGCTACACCTTC. This chain uses TRBV29-1 with TRBJ1-2, with TRBD1 identical over 11 bases. CDR3 length: 15 residues. The J segment lost 8 bases and the V segment lost 3 bases, leaving 11 bases of the junction unmatched. The V gene's germline CDR1 is SQVTM and CDR2 ANQGSEA.

The CDR3 DNA reads as TGTGCCAGCCGTGGGGGCGACGAGACCCAGTACTTC. Translated, it gives CASRGGDETQYF. The chain combines TRBV11-3 with TRBJ2-5; possible D gene TRBD1, 6 bases. Germline CDR1 SGHNT, CDR2 YENEEA. The CDR3 runs 12 residues. V was cut by 8 bases and J by 5 bases, with 12 bases left in between.

The rearrangement links TRBV30 to TRBJ2-7; 13 bases are a match to TRBD2. In germline, CDR1 is GTSNPN, CDR2 SVGIG (reference sequence). The CDR3 totals 13 residues. V was clipped by 5 bases and J by 6 bases; unmatched bases: 4. DNA for the CDR3: TGTGCCTGGGGACTAGCGGGAGCGGGCGAGCAGTACTTC. It encodes CAWGLAGAGEQYF.

This chain connects TRBV4-3 to TRBJ2-1; possibly TRBD2 for D (6 bases). The CDR3 consists of 17 residues. With 1 base removed from V and 8 bases from J, the gap between germline ends came to 21 bases. From germline, CDR1 is LGHNA and CDR2 YSLEER. DNA of the CDR3: TGCGCCAGCAGCCAAGTTCCCCGTGTCACCAGGAGGGATGAGCAGTTCTTC. The encoded protein is CASSQVPRVTRRDEQFF.

In its sample, this clone was seen a few times. The chain couples TRBV6-5 to TRBJ2-5; 8 nucleotides align to TRBD2. The J call is uncertain, as TRBJ2-7 better fits the DNA end. Germline V gives CDR1 MNHEY, CDR2 SVGAGI. The CDR3 is 14 amino acids. CDR3 in DNA: TGTGCCAGCAGTAGGGCGGGGGGCCTTTACGAGCAGTACTTC. Protein: CASSRAGGLYEQYF.

V usage is TRBV6-4 and J usage is TRBJ2-1; D not resolved. Trimming stripped 3 bases from V and 4 bases from J, with 13 bases between. The CDR3 is made up of 15 amino acids. Germline V CDR1 and CDR2: MRHNA, SNTAGT. CDR3 residues: CASSDRNGQYNEQFF. The CDR3 DNA is TGTGCCAGCAGTGATCGGAATGGGCAGTACAATGAGCAGTTCTTC.

The CDR3 DNA reads TGTGCCAGCAGCTTAGGACAGGGGGCGGGAACTGAAGCTTTCTTT. It yields the protein CASSLGQGAGTEAFF. The chain is built from TRBV11-3 and TRBJ1-1; 10 bases line up with TRBD1. The CDR3 runs 15 residues. V was clipped by 1 base and J by 5 bases; unmatched bases: 4. CDR1 SGHNT and CDR2 YENEEA come from the germline V gene.

The V call is TRBV7-2, the J call TRBJ2-7; 7 nucleotides match TRBD1. The CDR3 sequence is 13 residues long. Germline CDR1 SGHTA, CDR2 FQGNSA. V lost 3 bases and J lost 6; bases outside the gene matches: 5. This chain's CDR3 is CASSLNRGGEQYF. As DNA, the CDR3 is TGTGCCAGCAGCTTGAACAGGGGCGGCGAGCAGTACTTC.

The chain uses TRBV27 and TRBJ1-2; D unclear. The CDR3 is made up of 16 amino acids. V lost 8 bases, J lost 0 bases, and 19 bases lay in between. In germline, CDR1 is MNHEY, CDR2 SMNVEV (reference sequence). Here the CDR3 DNA reads TGTGCCAGCCGTCGGACTGGGCGGGGAGCTAACTATGGCTACACCTTC. Translating gives CASRRTGRGANYGYTF.

The chain links TRBV6-5 to TRBJ2-3; 9 bases agree with TRBD2. Germline V gene sequence: CDR1 MNHEY, CDR2 SVGAGI. The length of the CDR3 is 14 residues. Trimming cost V 4 bases and J 2 bases; bases outside gene matches: 1. The CDR3 nucleotides read TGTGCCAGCAGTTCTAGCGGGGTCACAGATACGCAGTATTTT. This sequence encodes CASSSSGVTDTQYF.

The chain combines TRBV29-1 with TRBJ1-3, with TRBD1 as a possible D gene (5 bases). The length of the CDR3 is 11 residues. V was pared by 7 bases and J by 4 bases, with 8 bases between. Germline V gives CDR1 SQVTM, CDR2 ANQGSEA. CDR3 nucleotide sequence: TGCAGCGGGAGACAGGGAAACACCATATATTTT. Amino acid sequence: CSGRQGNTIYF.

V gene TRBV5-6 combines with J gene TRBJ2-2, with TRBD1 identical over 11 bases. The trim removed 0 bases at V and 4 bases at J, leaving 5 bases unmatched. Germline CDR1 SGHDT, CDR2 YYEEEE. The CDR3 sequence is 17 residues long. CDR3 amino acids: CASSLGVGQGATGELFF. The CDR3 DNA reads as TGTGCCAGCAGCTTGGGGGTTGGACAGGGGGCCACCGGGGAGCTGTTTTTT.

The chain employs TRBV6-1 and TRBJ2-3; 11 bases align to TRBD1. Trimming cost V 10 bases and J 4 bases; bases outside gene matches: 7. Germline loops: CDR1 MNHNS, CDR2 SASEGT. This CDR3 is 14 amino acids long. In DNA form, the CDR3 reads TGTGCCATAGGTTGGACAGGGGGCCCAGATACGCAGTATTTT. This gives the protein CAIGWTGGPDTQYF.

The rearrangement uses TRBV9 and TRBJ2-7, with 9 bases identical to TRBD1. Germline trimming cut 4 bases from V and 5 bases from J; bases unmatched to any gene: 7. The CDR3 is made up of 14 amino acids. The germline gives CDR1 SGDLS, CDR2 YYNGEE. Here the CDR3 reads CASSLGTGRDEQYF. CDR3 nucleotide sequence: TGTGCCAGCAGCCTCGGGACAGGGAGGGACGAGCAGTACTTC.

The chain couples TRBV27 to TRBJ1-2; 10 bases align to TRBD1. The length of the CDR3 is 16 residues. After removal of 5 bases from V and 4 bases from J, the junction contained 10 bases not matched to a gene. Germline CDR1 reads MNHEY; CDR2 reads SMNVEV (reference sequence). DNA of the CDR3: TGTGCCAGCAGTCTGCTGGGACAGGGGATGTCCTATGGCTACACCTTC. The encoded protein is CASSLLGQGMSYGYTF.

This clone has a handful of counts. V is TRBV7-2 and J is TRBJ2-1; 10 positions agree with TRBD2. The V gene end was trimmed by 1 base and the J gene end by 1 base; junction bases not matched to a gene: 1. Germline loops: CDR1 SGHTA, CDR2 FQGNSA. This CDR3 is 16 amino acids long. This CDR3 is CASSLGSGGSYNEQFF. The DNA of the CDR3 is TGTGCCAGCAGCTTAGGTAGCGGGGGGTCCTACAATGAGCAGTTCTTC.

This clone showed up just once. The rearrangement links TRBV9 to TRBJ2-2; D call uncertain. The germline gives CDR1 SGDLS, CDR2 YYNGEE. CDR3 length: 15 amino acids. With 2 bases removed from V and 1 base from J, the gap between germline ends came to 9 bases. For the CDR3, the DNA is TGTGCCAGCAGCGTGACTGGCAGGAACACCGGGGAGCTGTTTTTT. Protein: CASSVTGRNTGELFF. Combining the CDR3 with reference TRBV9 and TRBJ2-2 gives the whole variable domain DSGVTQTPKHLITATGQRVTLRCSPRSGDLSVYWYQQSLDQGLQFLIQYYNGEERAKGNILERFSAQQFPDLHSELNLSSLELGDSALYFCASSVTGRNTGELFFGEGSRLTVL.

V is TRBV7-8 and J is TRBJ2-7; TRBD1 might be the D (6 bases). Trimming pared 8 bases from V and 3 bases from J, leaving 14 bases between. The CDR3 runs to 13 residues. Germline CDR1 and CDR2: SGHVS and FQNEAQ. DNA for the CDR3: TGTGCCAGCGGGGGCGGAAGCAACTACGAGCAGTACTTC. Residues: CASGGGSNYEQYF.

This clone showed up just a few times. The chain joins TRBV29-1 to TRBJ2-1; 9 bases agree with TRBD1. Germline V gene lookup returns CDR1 SQVTM and CDR2 ANQGSEA. This CDR3 region has 12 residues. Trimming at V came to 3 bases and at J to 8 bases, leaving 2 bases not matched to a gene. CDR3 protein: CSVEGQGYEQFF. The CDR3 nucleotides read TGCAGCGTTGAGGGACAGGGCTATGAGCAGTTCTTC.

V and J are TRBV9 and TRBJ2-1; D may be TRBD2 (7 bases). The V gene lost 3 bases and the J gene lost 6 bases, with 19 bases spanning the gap. The CDR3 length is 16 residues. Germline CDR1 and CDR2: SGDLS and YYNGEE. As DNA, the CDR3 is TGTGCCAGCAGCGCCTCAAGAGCGGGACACAGCAATGAGCAGTTCTTC. It encodes CASSASRAGHSNEQFF.

This clone came up a few times. This chain connects TRBV5-8 to TRBJ2-2; D is ambiguous. The CDR3 covers 13 residues. The V end lost 3 bases, the J end lost 5 bases, and 8 bases lay between the germline ends. CDR1 and CDR2 from the germline V gene are SGHTS and YDEGEE. The DNA of the CDR3 is TGTGCCAGCAGCTCCGATAGTACCGGGGAGCTGTTTTTT. It is translated as CASSSDSTGELFF.

This clone has a single count. This chain connects TRBV27 to TRBJ2-6; 10 positions agree with TRBD1. V was clipped by 7 bases and J by 4 bases; unmatched bases: 13. This CDR3 region has 18 residues. The germline CDR1 and CDR2 sequences are MNHEY and SMNVEV (reference sequence). The CDR3 sequence is CASMRRDRGRYGANVLTF. The DNA for the CDR3 is TGTGCCAGCATGCGCCGGGACAGGGGACGGTACGGGGCCAACGTCCTGACTTTC.

The V gene is TRBV6-5, the J gene TRBJ1-2; tentative D call: TRBD1 (6 bases). Germline loops: CDR1 MNHEY, CDR2 SVGAGI. CDR3 size: 16 residues. V was pared by 0 bases and J by 8 bases, with 19 bases between. The CDR3 sequence is CASSYSRRRGNLGYTF. Written as DNA, the CDR3 is TGTGCCAGCAGTTACTCGAGGAGAAGGGGGAATCTGGGCTACACCTTC.

This clone was picked up one time. This chain connects TRBV19 to TRBJ1-4, with D maybe TRBD1 (5 bases). The germline CDR1 and CDR2 sequences are LNHDA and SQIVND (reference sequence). The V end lost 7 bases, the J end lost 2 bases, and 20 bases lay between the germline ends. CDR3 length: 17 residues. The CDR3 nucleotides are TGTGCCAGTACCGGCGGGGACCGACCTTCTACTAATGAAAAACTGTTTTTT. This encodes CASTGGDRPSTNEKLFF.

The chain employs TRBV11-2 and TRBJ2-1; no firm D call. V was pared by 0 bases and J by 0 bases, with 9 bases between. The CDR3 consists of 16 residues. The V gene's germline CDR1 is SGHAT and CDR2 FQNNGV. In nucleotides, the CDR3 is TGTGCCAGCAGCTTAGACCTAATGCTCTCCTACAATGAGCAGTTCTTC. Translated: CASSLDLMLSYNEQFF.

The V and J genes are TRBV5-1 and TRBJ2-1; possible D gene TRBD2, 5 bases. The CDR3 is 16 amino acids. Trimming shortened V by 4 bases and J by 1 base, and 15 bases separated the two germline ends. Looked up from germline, CDR1 is SGHRS and CDR2 is YFSETQ. Here the CDR3 reads CASSRGIIGSYNEQFF. DNA of the CDR3: TGCGCCAGCAGCCGGGGAATTATTGGATCCTACAATGAGCAGTTCTTC.

This clone was observed a few times. The genes are TRBV5-1 and TRBJ1-2; 8 bases are shared with TRBD1. After removal of 0 bases from V and 7 bases from J, the junction contained 11 bases not matched to a gene. The CDR3 length is 16 residues. Per germline, CDR1 SGHRS and CDR2 YFSETQ. This CDR3 is CASSLDRGKVGGGYTF. The CDR3 DNA reads as TGCGCCAGCAGCTTGGACAGGGGGAAGGTTGGGGGTGGCTACACCTTC.

This clone was recorded only once. The chain recombines TRBV7-8 with TRBJ2-7; a weak D match, TRBD2 (5 bases). Germline assignment: CDR1 SGHVS and CDR2 FQNEAQ. The ends were cut back, 5 bases at V and 4 bases at J, with 18 bases in the middle. The length of the CDR3 is 15 residues. The CDR3 DNA is TGTGCCAGCAGCCCGAGGGCCCTTCTGCGGTACGAGCAGTACTTC. Translating gives CASSPRALLRYEQYF. The full variable domain, with the rest looked up from reference TRBV7-8 and TRBJ2-7, is GAGVSQSPRYKVAKRGQDVALRCDPISGHVSLFWYQQALGQGPEFLTYFQNEAQLDKSGLPSDRFFAERPEGSVSTLKIQRTQQEDSAVYLCASSPRALLRYEQYFGPGTRLTVT.

The genes are TRBV15 and TRBJ2-1, with 13 nucleotides matching TRBD2. This CDR3 is 15 amino acids long. CDR1 is LNHNV, CDR2 YYDKDF, per germline (reference sequence). V gave up 5 bases and J gave up 3 bases; unmatched junction bases: 1. The CDR3 sequence: CATSWTSGGYNEQFF. CDR3 DNA sequence: TGTGCCACCAGCTGGACTAGCGGGGGCTACAATGAGCAGTTCTTC.

This chain uses TRBV7-2 with TRBJ1-2; D not resolved. This CDR3 is 14 amino acids long. Deletions cut 5 bases from V and 5 bases from J, with 15 bases between. Germline assignment: CDR1 SGHTA and CDR2 FQGNSA. This CDR3 reads CASSNRTGNYGYTF. CDR3 DNA sequence: TGTGCCAGCAGCAACCGAACGGGGAATTATGGCTACACCTTC.